What follows is one T cell receptor beta chain and its context. Profiled with immunoSEQ multiplex PCR; TCRdb holds only in-frame clones, not every one. Counted here are over 50,000 clones, approximately 90% occurring once; the ten biggest clones make up approximately 5.3%. This specimen belongs to a study of T cell changes during pregnancy in multiple sclerosis. The CDR3 sequence is 13 residues long. Per germline, CDR1 SGDLS and CDR2 YYNGEE. V was cut by 0 bases and J by 2 bases, with 5 bases left in between. The TCR comes from a human donor whose cells served as feeder cells for cultures in a pregnancy study. V usage is TRBV9 and J usage is TRBJ1-2, with D uncertain. Material: peripheral blood from another person, used as feeder cells. CDR3 coding DNA: TGTGCCAGCAGCGTAGTCGGCAACTATGGCTACACCTTC. Its translation is CASSVVGNYGYTF.